A selection of T cell receptor beta chains follows, all from one sample in a study of blood T cell repertoires in COVID-19. This table comes from immunoSEQ multiplex PCR, and its TCRdb copy is limited to in-frame clones, with some not included. This repertoire shows roughly 160,000 clones, approximately 86% found once; its top ten account for around 8.2%. Sequenced: peripheral blood. All receptors derive from a man aged 55 to 70 with acute or convalescent COVID-19. CDR3s include the opening cysteine and the closing phenylalanine or tryptophan. The D gene is left open where the match is weak. Clone size is stated in some rows and not others, as once, few, many or a class when expanded.

V: TRBV9; size: once; J: TRBJ2-7; D: TRBD2; DNA: TGTGCCAGCAGCGTAGGGGCTAGCGGGAGCTACGAGCAGTACTTC; CDR3: CASSVGASGSYEQYF
V: TRBV24-1; size: -; J: TRBJ2-1; D: TRBD2; DNA: TGTGCCACCAGTGCCAGCGGGAGCTCCTACAATGAGCAGTTCTTC; CDR3: CATSASGSSYNEQFF
V: TRBV21-1; size: -; J: TRBJ2-7; D: -; DNA: TGTGCCAGCAGCAAAGCGGTATGGGAGGACAGGGGCCCTCTGAGCTCCTACGAGCAGTACTTC; CDR3: CASSKAVWEDRGPLSSYEQYF
V: TRBV7-6; size: -; J: TRBJ2-3; D: TRBD2; DNA: TGTGCCAGCAGCTCGATCCCTGAGCCGGGACTAGCGGCAGACTTAAGCACAGATACGCAGTATTTT; CDR3: CASSSIPEPGLAADLSTDTQYF
V: TRBV14; size: -; J: TRBJ1-5; D: TRBD1; DNA: TGTGCCAGCAGGGGCAGGGGGAGAACCCTATCAAATCAGCCCCAGCATTTT; CDR3: CASRGRGRTLSNQPQHF
V: TRBV28; size: -; J: TRBJ2-3; D: TRBD2; DNA: TGTGCCAGCAGTCAGGGTGCGGGAGGAAGTGTGGGCACAGATACGCAGTATTTT; CDR3: CASSQGAGGSVGTDTQYF
V: TRBV11-3; size: -; J: TRBJ2-3; D: TRBD2; DNA: TGTGCCAGCAGCGCGGGGGGCGCGAGAGATACGCAGTATTTT; CDR3: CASSAGGARDTQYF
V: TRBV5-1; size: -; J: TRBJ2-2; D: -; DNA: TGCGCCAGCAGCTATAGCGCTGACGGGGAGCTGTTTTTT; CDR3: CASSYSADGELFF
V: TRBV18; size: -; J: TRBJ2-1; D: TRBD2; DNA: TGTGCCAGCTCGCCGACACTAGCGGGGGGGTCCTCCTACAATGAGCAGTTCTTC; CDR3: CASSPTLAGGSSYNEQFF
V: TRBV5-1; size: -; J: TRBJ2-7; D: -; DNA: TGCGCCAGCAGCTTGGACAGGGCCGAGCAGTACTTC; CDR3: CASSLDRAEQYF
V: TRBV5-1; size: -; J: TRBJ2-2; D: TRBD1; DNA: TGCGCCAGCAGCCCGGGACAGGGGTGGACCGGGGAGCTGTTTTTT; CDR3: CASSPGQGWTGELFF
V: TRBV28; size: few; J: TRBJ1-1; D: TRBD1; DNA: TGTGCCAGCATCGAAGGGACAGCAGGAACCCCTGAAGCTTTCTTT; CDR3: CASIEGTAGTPEAFF
V: TRBV5-6; size: once; J: TRBJ2-3; D: TRBD2; DNA: TGTGCCAGCAGCTTGTGGGGGACTAGCGCTATTGGGCAGTATTTT; CDR3: CASSLWGTSAIGQYF
V: TRBV7-8; size: -; J: TRBJ2-1; D: -; DNA: TGTGCCAGCAGCTTGGGTTCTAGCAACAATGAGCAGTTCTTC; CDR3: CASSLGSSNNEQFF
V: TRBV3-1/TRBV3-2; size: -; J: TRBJ1-3; D: -; DNA: TGTGCCAGCAGTCTTCGGAGCTCTGGAAACACCATATATTTT; CDR3: CASSLRSSGNTIYF
V: TRBV5-1; size: -; J: TRBJ1-1; D: -; DNA: TGCGCCAGCAGCTTGGGGGGACAAGTGAACACTGAAGCTTTCTTT; CDR3: CASSLGGQVNTEAFF
V: TRBV21-1; size: -; J: TRBJ2-3; D: -; DNA: TGTGCCAGCAGCATACGGACAGGGGAGGCAGATACGCAGTATTTT; CDR3: CASSIRTGEADTQYF
V: TRBV7-2; size: -; J: TRBJ1-5; D: TRBD1; DNA: TGTGCCAGCAGCTGGGACAGGGGAAATCAGCCCCAGCATTTT; CDR3: CASSWDRGNQPQHF
V: TRBV3-1/TRBV3-2; size: -; J: TRBJ2-7; D: TRBD2; DNA: TGTGCCAGCAGCCAAGATCCTAGCGGGAGCGAGCAGTACTTC; CDR3: CASSQDPSGSEQYF
V: TRBV9; size: -; J: TRBJ2-1; D: TRBD2; DNA: TGTGCCAGCAGCCTGGGGACTACCAATGAGCAGTTCTTC; CDR3: CASSLGTTNEQFF
V: TRBV7-9; size: -; J: TRBJ1-1; D: -; DNA: TGTGCCAGCAGCCCAGGCAGGGGGAACACTGAAGCTTTCTTT; CDR3: CASSPGRGNTEAFF
V: TRBV5-1; size: many; J: TRBJ1-2; D: TRBD1; DNA: TGCGCCAGCAGTACTCCCGGGACAGGGCGAGATGGCTACACCTTC; CDR3: CASSTPGTGRDGYTF
V: TRBV10-3; size: -; J: TRBJ2-5; D: TRBD2; DNA: TGTGCCATCAGTGAGTCGATTGCTAGCGGGAGTTCGAACCAAGAGACCCAGTACTTC; CDR3: CAISESIASGSSNQETQYF